The 8 T cell receptor beta chains in this list originate from one sample, sequenced in a study of T cell responses to AZD1222 COVID-19 vaccine. Using immunoSEQ multiplex PCR, the repertoire was profiled, and TCRdb retains in-frame clones only, with some absent. The sample contains about 88,000 clones, about 89% of which appear only once. Here the sequenced sample was peripheral blood, taken on day 0 of AZD1222 vaccination. These receptors were obtained from an adult in good health.

The rearrangement links TRBV20-1 to TRBJ2-5, with a weak D call TRBD2 (6 bases). The germline V gene encodes CDR1 DFQATT and CDR2 SNEGSKA (reference sequence). The CDR3 runs 11 residues. V shed 2 bases and J shed 12 bases, with 13 bases lying between them. The CDR3 DNA reads TGCAGTGCTAGAAGGGGACTTCCCGAGTACTTC. Translating it yields CSARRGLPEYF.

V gene TRBV5-1 combines with J gene TRBJ1-2, with D uncertain. CDR1 is SGHRS and CDR2 is YFSETQ in the germline V gene. CDR3 length equals 15 residues. Trimming stripped 0 bases from V and 4 bases from J, with 13 bases between. The CDR3: CASSLAYGGIYGYTF. CDR3 nucleotides: TGCGCCAGCAGCTTGGCATATGGCGGAATCTATGGCTACACCTTC.

This chain joins TRBV5-1 and TRBJ2-1, with D perhaps matching TRBD2 (6 bases). Trimming cost V 4 bases and J 0 bases, with 8 bases left between them. The CDR3 has 14 amino acids. From germline, CDR1 is SGHRS and CDR2 YFSETQ. The CDR3 sequence is CASSGGDSYNEQFF. The CDR3 coding sequence is TGCGCCAGCAGCGGAGGGGACTCCTACAATGAGCAGTTCTTC.

The chain employs TRBV12-5 and TRBJ2-7; D gene unclear. Germline values: CDR1 LGHNT, CDR2 FRNRAP. There are 14 residues in the CDR3. V lost 0 bases to trimming and J lost 4 bases, with 10 bases between them. CDR3 protein: CASGLVPSLYEQYF. The CDR3 nucleotides read TGTGCTAGTGGTTTGGTACCCAGTCTATACGAGCAGTACTTC. Together with reference TRBV12-5 and TRBJ2-7, the CDR3 gives the full variable domain: DARVTQTPRHKVTEMGQEVTMRCQPILGHNTVFWYRQTMMQGLELLAYFRNRAPLDDSGMPKDRFSAEMPDATLATLKIQPSEPRDSAVYFCASGLVPSLYEQYFGPGTRLTVT.

This chain uses TRBV7-8 with TRBJ2-7; D uncertain. The V end was cut by 8 bases, the J end by 3 bases, with 20 bases between. The germline V gene has CDR1 SGHVS and CDR2 FQNEAQ. This CDR3 is built from 15 residues. CDR3 amino acids: CASGSGLQEFYEQYF. The CDR3 region has the DNA TGTGCCAGCGGGTCGGGCCTCCAGGAGTTCTACGAGCAGTACTTC.

This chain uses TRBV7-2 with TRBJ1-5; TRBD1 matches 9 bases. Germline assignment: CDR1 SGHTA and CDR2 FQGNSA. CDR3 length: 16 amino acids. Losses at the gene ends were 5 bases for V and 3 bases for J; bases not matched to a gene: 8. The CDR3 is CASSPAGTGYNQPQHF. The CDR3 nucleotides are TGTGCCAGCAGCCCCGCCGGGACAGGGTACAATCAGCCCCAGCATTTT.

The V and J genes are TRBV19 and TRBJ1-6; the D gene is possibly TRBD1 (5 bases). The V end was cut by 5 bases, the J end by 4 bases, with 18 bases between. CDR3 length equals 17 residues. Germline CDR1 and CDR2: LNHDA and SQIVND (reference sequence). For the CDR3, the DNA is TGTGCCAGTAGTCGCGACCGGGACCGGGGGTATAATTCACCCCTCCACTTT. This encodes CASSRDRDRGYNSPLHF.

The rearrangement uses TRBV7-2 and TRBJ1-2, with 7 bases matching TRBD1. This CDR3 has 13 residues. Germline V gene data show CDR1 as SGHTA and CDR2 as FQGNSA. The junction had 9 bases not matched to a gene; V was cut back by 6 bases and J by 8 bases. DNA of the CDR3: TGTGCCAGCAGTTATGACAGGGTAGGAGGCTACACCTTC. The encoded protein is CASSYDRVGGYTF.